Presented here are 24 T cell receptor beta chains from one specimen sequenced in a study of Ad26.COV2.S vaccination and SARS-CoV-2 variants. Profiling relied on immunoSEQ multiplex PCR, and the TCRdb table lists in-frame clones only, not all of them. The sample comprises around 450,000 clones, about 91% of which are singletons, and around 2.5% rests with the top ten. Treatment specified: some 20 received Ad26.COV2.S at low or high dose, single or two shots; five or six received placebo; per-sample allocation not given. Collection of the samples took place on day 63 after the first injection of vaccine or placebo. The specimen comprised peripheral blood, sampled in a trial of Ad26.COV2.S vaccine versus placebo. The receptors were sampled from a person aged 18-65 years who received the Ad26.COV2.S COVID-19 vaccine or a placebo.

The chain uses TRBV5-1 and TRBJ1-1, with 10 nucleotides matching TRBD1. The CDR3 runs 13 residues. The ends lost 9 bases at V and 4 bases at J; junction bases unmatched: 6. Germline CDR1 SGHRS, CDR2 YFSETQ. The CDR3 is CATGGQGSTEAFF. The CDR3 DNA sequence: TGCGCCACCGGGGGACAGGGGAGCACTGAAGCTTTCTTT.

The V call is TRBV5-1, the J call TRBJ1-4, with 7 bases lining up with TRBD1. Germline CDR1 is SGHRS and CDR2 is YFSETQ. With V trimmed by 1 base and J by 7 bases, 4 bases remained unmatched. CDR3 length: 14 amino acids. Here the CDR3 DNA reads TGCGCCAGCAGCTTGACAGGGGAAGGTGAAAAACTGTTTTTT. Its translation: CASSLTGEGEKLFF.

This clone showed up just once. The chain combines TRBV4-1 with TRBJ2-5; D is ambiguous. The CDR3 has 15 amino acids. Trimming shortened V by 1 base and J by 1 base, and 10 bases separated the two germline ends. The germline CDR1 and CDR2 sequences are MGHRA and YSYEKL. The CDR3: CASSQGQLIQETQYF. The CDR3 DNA reads as TGCGCCAGCAGCCAAGGCCAGTTGATCCAAGAGACCCAGTACTTC.

Only one count was recorded for this clone. V usage is TRBV7-8 and J usage is TRBJ1-5, with TRBD1 as a possible D gene (5 bases). Trimming took 3 bases from V and 3 from J, leaving 15 bases between them. The CDR3 has 16 residues. Germline V gene sequence: CDR1 SGHVS, CDR2 FQNEAQ. This CDR3 is CASSFEFGGSNQPQHF. CDR3 bases: TGTGCCAGCAGCTTTGAGTTTGGGGGGTCCAATCAGCCCCAGCATTTT.

The CDR3 DNA follows: TGCGCCAGCAGCTTGGTTGAGGGCCATGAGCAGTTCTTC. Its protein product is CASSLVEGHEQFF. This sequence joins TRBV5-1 and TRBJ2-1, with D perhaps TRBD2 (5 bases). The CDR3 runs 13 residues. Germline V gene data show CDR1 as SGHRS and CDR2 as YFSETQ. V lost 0 bases and J lost 8, with 9 bases in between. Full variable domain (rest looked up from reference TRBV5-1 and TRBJ2-1): KAGVTQTPRYLIKTRGQQVTLSCSPISGHRSVSWYQQTPGQGLQFLFEYFSETQRNKGNFPGRFSGRQFSNSRSEMNVSTLELGDSALYLCASSLVEGHEQFFGPGTRLTVL.

This sequence joins TRBV9 and TRBJ1-4; D gene unclear. Trimming took 2 bases from V and 1 from J, leaving 6 bases between them. This CDR3 is built from 14 residues. The V gene's germline CDR1 is SGDLS and CDR2 YYNGEE. The CDR3 is CASSVTGTNEKLFF. Written as DNA, the CDR3 is TGTGCCAGCAGCGTCACTGGAACTAATGAAAAACTGTTTTTT.

The V call is TRBV10-1, the J call TRBJ1-3, with D perhaps matching TRBD1 (5 bases). The CDR3 is made up of 16 amino acids. V was trimmed by 1 base and J by 0 bases, leaving 10 bases between them. CDR1 WNHNN and CDR2 SYGVQD come from the germline V gene (reference sequence). The CDR3 loop is CASSECGGCSGNTIYF. CDR3 in DNA: TGCGCCAGCAGTGAGTGTGGGGGATGCTCTGGAAACACCATATATTTT.

V is TRBV11-2 and J is TRBJ2-1, with a weak D call TRBD1 (6 bases). Germline V gene sequence: CDR1 SGHAT, CDR2 FQNNGV. Trimming shortened V by 4 bases and J by 2 bases, and 12 bases separated the two germline ends. CDR3 size: 15 residues. The CDR3 region has the DNA TGTGCCAGCAGCTCGGGACACCCAACCTACAATGAGCAGTTCTTC. As protein: CASSSGHPTYNEQFF.

The chain links TRBV19 to TRBJ2-3, with D maybe TRBD1 (6 bases). From germline, CDR1 is LNHDA and CDR2 SQIVND (reference sequence). V shed 5 bases and J shed 6 bases, with 12 bases lying between them. The CDR3 sequence is 13 residues long. The CDR3 DNA reads as TGTGCCAGTAGTGTACAGGGAACCGATACGCAGTATTTT. Translating gives CASSVQGTDTQYF. The whole variable domain, remainder taken from reference TRBV19 and TRBJ2-3, is DGGITQSPKYLFRKEGQNVTLSCEQNLNHDAMYWYRQDPGQGLRLIYYSQIVNDFQKGDIAEGYSVSREKKESFPLTVTSAQKNPTAFYLCASSVQGTDTQYFGPGTRLTVL.

The CDR3 loop reads CASSWNSGRAGETQYF. In DNA, the CDR3 is TGCGCCAGCAGCTGGAATAGCGGGAGGGCCGGGGAGACCCAGTACTTC. The V gene is TRBV5-1, the J gene TRBJ2-5; 11 bases are a match to TRBD2. CDR1 is SGHRS, CDR2 YFSETQ, per germline. The CDR3 extends over 16 amino acids. With V trimmed by 3 bases and J by 5 bases, 9 bases remained unmatched.

The rearrangement uses TRBV28 and TRBJ1-6; no clear D. The V gene's germline CDR1 is MDHEN and CDR2 SYDVKM. This CDR3 has 14 residues. Trimming left V 6 bases short and J 9 bases short, with 15 bases between. CDR3 sequence reads: CASSLRLDPSPLHF. CDR3 coding DNA: TGTGCCAGCAGCCTCCGACTTGATCCTTCACCCCTCCACTTT.

The chain joins TRBV7-9 to TRBJ2-1; D remains ambiguous. The germline V gene encodes CDR1 SEHNR and CDR2 FQNEAQ (reference sequence). The V end lost 3 bases, the J end lost 5 bases, and 5 bases lay between the germline ends. The CDR3 contains 12 residues. CDR3 nucleotide sequence: TGTGCCAGCAGCTTTGGGAACAATGAGCAGTTCTTC. As protein: CASSFGNNEQFF. The full variable domain, rest sourced from reference TRBV7-9 and TRBJ2-1, is DTGVSQNPRHKITKRGQNVTFRCDPISEHNRLYWYRQTLGQGPEFLTYFQNEAQLEKSRLLSDRFSAERPKGSFSTLEIQRTEQGDSAMYLCASSFGNNEQFFGPGTRLTVL.

The chain combines TRBV2 with TRBJ2-1; 7 nucleotides line up with TRBD2. CDR1 and CDR2 (germline): SNHLY, FYNNEI. CDR3 length: 12 amino acids. The V gene end was trimmed by 9 bases and the J gene end by 11 bases; junction bases not matched to a gene: 10. The DNA for the CDR3 is TGTGCCAGTATAAGGGGACTACAGAAGCAGTTCTTC. Translating gives CASIRGLQKQFF.

The chain couples TRBV19 to TRBJ1-5, with 9 bases fitting TRBD1. This CDR3 has 16 residues. Germline V gene data show CDR1 as LNHDA and CDR2 as SQIVND (reference sequence). The V gene end was trimmed by 4 bases and the J gene end by 7 bases; junction bases not matched to a gene: 11. CDR3 nucleotide sequence: TGTGCCAGTAGTAAACGGACAGGGGTTGTGAGGCAGCCCCAGCATTTT. Amino acids: CASSKRTGVVRQPQHF.

The rearrangement links TRBV18 to TRBJ1-5; 7 bases fit TRBD1. The CDR3 loop spans 13 amino acids. Trimming removed 6 bases from V and 5 bases from J; junction bases left unmatched: 4. Germline V gene lookup returns CDR1 KGHSH and CDR2 LQKENI. The CDR3 region has the DNA TGTGCCAGCTCCACAGGGGAGGATCAGCCCCAGCATTTT. It translates to CASSTGEDQPQHF.

The chain couples TRBV5-1 to TRBJ2-7; possibly TRBD1 or TRBD2 for D (5 bases each). Germline lookup yields CDR1 SGHRS and CDR2 YFSETQ. The CDR3 runs to 15 residues. V was shortened by 4 bases and J by 4 bases, with 18 bases between the two germline ends. DNA of the CDR3: TGCGCCAGCAGCGCCCCGGGACGGATGCTTTACGAGCAGTACTTC. This encodes CASSAPGRMLYEQYF.

The J gene is TRBJ2-5, the V gene TRBV11-2, with D possibly TRBD1 on 5 matching bases. Between the trimmed V and J ends, which lost 7 bases and 1 base, there was a span of 13 bases. The CDR3 extends over 14 amino acids. From germline, CDR1 is SGHAT and CDR2 FQNNGV. The CDR3 loop reads CASNRQTIQETQYF. Here the CDR3 DNA reads TGTGCCAGCAACAGACAGACCATCCAAGAGACCCAGTACTTC.

The chain recombines TRBV11-3 with TRBJ1-6; D may be TRBD1 (5 bases). Germline-derived CDR1 and CDR2 are SGHNT and YENEEA. The ends were cut back, 0 bases at V and 9 bases at J, with 15 bases in the middle. The CDR3 totals 16 residues. The DNA of the CDR3 is TGTGCCAGCAGCTTAGAAGCCAGGGAGTGGGCTTCACCCCTCCACTTT. As protein: CASSLEAREWASPLHF. The whole variable domain, filled in from reference TRBV11-3 and TRBJ1-6, reads EAGVVQSPRYKIIEKKQPVAFWCNPISGHNTLYWYLQNLGQGPELLIRYENEEAVDDSQLPKDRFSAERLKGVDSTLKIQPAELGDSAVYLCASSLEAREWASPLHFGNGTRLTVT.

The CDR3 protein is CASSQLGDGNTIYF. The DNA for the CDR3 is TGTGCCAGCAGCCAACTGGGGGATGGAAACACCATATATTTT. This sequence joins TRBV4-2 and TRBJ1-3; a possible D gene is TRBD1 (5 bases). Per the germline V gene, CDR1 is LGHNA and CDR2 is YNFKEQ. Trimming pared 2 bases from V and 3 bases from J, leaving 8 bases between. The CDR3 is 14 amino acids.

The rearrangement uses TRBV24-1 and TRBJ1-5; D unclear. The V and J ends lost 5 bases and 2 bases respectively, with 6 bases between them. The CDR3 spans 13 residues. Germline V gene sequence: CDR1 KGHDR, CDR2 SFDVKD. CDR3 sequence: CATSGTGNQPQHF. The CDR3 nucleotides read TGTGCCACCAGTGGGACGGGCAATCAGCCCCAGCATTTT.

The CDR3 nucleotides read TGTGCCAGCAGCTTCGCGGGGGTCCCGTGGCCTGCTGGAAACACCATATATTTT. Residues: CASSFAGVPWPAGNTIYF. V usage is TRBV7-9 and J usage is TRBJ1-3; maybe TRBD1 (5 bases). V was clipped by 3 bases and J by 2 bases, with 20 bases between them. Germline values: CDR1 SEHNR, CDR2 FQNEAQ (reference sequence). This CDR3 spans 18 amino acids.

V gene TRBV5-1 combines with J gene TRBJ2-4; a weak D match, TRBD2 (6 bases). This CDR3 is 15 amino acids long. The V end lost 2 bases, the J end lost 0 bases, and 9 bases lay between the germline ends. Germline V gene sequence: CDR1 SGHRS, CDR2 YFSETQ. Written as DNA, the CDR3 is TGCGCCAGCAGCTTCGGAGGGGTAGCCAAAAACATTCAGTACTTC. Translation gives CASSFGGVAKNIQYF.

In nucleotides, the CDR3 is TGTGCCAGCAGTGGGGGGACAGGGACCCAAGAGACCCAGTACTTC. This gives the protein CASSGGTGTQETQYF. The chain links TRBV2 to TRBJ2-5; TRBD1 matches 9 bases. V lost 4 bases and J lost 1; bases outside the gene matches: 4. Germline V gene sequence: CDR1 SNHLY, CDR2 FYNNEI. The CDR3 runs to 15 residues.

The chain links TRBV28 to TRBJ2-7; D is undetermined. The CDR3 has 12 residues. Trimming left V 2 bases short and J 9 bases short, with 11 bases between. Germline-derived CDR1 and CDR2 are MDHEN and SYDVKM. Here the CDR3 DNA reads TGTGCCAGCAGTTTACGGAGACGAGGGCAGTACTTC. This translates into CASSLRRRGQYF.